A single sample gave rise to the 30 T cell receptor beta chains below, sequenced in a study of beta chain features in type 1 diabetes. The sequenced template was cDNA made from the entire isolated RNA. TCRdb's table, derived via immunoSEQ multiplex PCR, lists solely in-frame clones and lacks some. The table shows 400,000 to 450,000 clones, with approximately 15% occurring only once. Sequencing used naive CD4+ T cells from blood. These receptors came from a man aged 25-45 years in good health.

This clone has just a few counts. The chain combines TRBV7-2 with TRBJ1-1; TRBD1 matches 7 bases. The CDR3 length is 13 residues. V was clipped by 4 bases and J by 1 base; unmatched bases: 0. CDR1 is SGHTA and CDR2 is FQGNSA in the germline V gene. The CDR3 reads CASSSGGNTEAFF. CDR3 bases: TGTGCCAGCAGCTCAGGGGGGAACACTGAAGCTTTCTTT.

There are a few counts of this clone. The chain couples TRBV18 to TRBJ2-1; D is uncertain. The CDR3 covers 13 residues. Trimming stripped 2 bases from V and 9 bases from J, with 11 bases between. Germline V gene sequence: CDR1 KGHSH, CDR2 LQKENI. The CDR3 reads CASSPTVKVEQFF. The CDR3 bases are TGTGCCAGCTCACCAACGGTAAAGGTTGAGCAGTTCTTC.

This rearrangement joins TRBV9 to TRBJ1-2; TRBD1 matches 7 bases. This CDR3 has 15 amino acids. The germline gives CDR1 SGDLS, CDR2 YYNGEE. The V and J ends lost 7 bases and 6 bases, in that order; junction bases with no gene match: 15. The CDR3 here is CASGAPPTGKNGYTF. Here the CDR3 DNA reads TGTGCCAGCGGAGCCCCGCCGACAGGGAAAAATGGCTACACCTTC. The full variable domain, in which reference TRBV9 and TRBJ1-2 provide the parts outside the CDR3, is DSGVTQTPKHLITATGQRVTLRCSPRSGDLSVYWYQQSLDQGLQFLIQYYNGEERAKGNILERFSAQQFPDLHSELNLSSLELGDSALYFCASGAPPTGKNGYTFGSGTRLTVV.

This clone was observed at least ten times. The chain joins TRBV28 to TRBJ2-4, with 9 bases matching TRBD1. The CDR3 consists of 15 residues. The V gene end was trimmed by 6 bases and the J gene end by 8 bases; junction bases not matched to a gene: 11. In germline, CDR1 is MDHEN, CDR2 SYDVKM. CDR3 DNA sequence: TGTGCCAGCAGCTCCACAGGGGGCAATGGGTACATTCAGTACTTC. Its translation is CASSSTGGNGYIQYF.

This clone appeared a few times. The chain uses TRBV18 and TRBJ2-7; maybe TRBD2 (5 bases). Trimming stripped 2 bases from V and 2 bases from J, with 13 bases between. The CDR3 is made up of 15 amino acids. In germline, CDR1 is KGHSH, CDR2 LQKENI. CDR3 sequence reads: CASSPGRDLTYEQYV. In DNA form, the CDR3 reads TGTGCCAGCTCACCAGGGAGAGACCTAACCTACGAGCAGTACGTC.

The chain uses TRBV4-1 and TRBJ2-1, with 12 bases matching TRBD2. This CDR3 spans 17 amino acids. The V and J ends lost 6 bases and 0 bases, in that order; junction bases with no gene match: 6. Germline V gives CDR1 MGHRA, CDR2 YSYEKL. CDR3 DNA sequence: TGCGCCAGCAGTCTCAAGACTAGCGGGAGCTCCTACAATGAGCAGTTCTTC. This translates into CASSLKTSGSSYNEQFF.

In regard to this clone: Being one base from a much bigger clone, this may be a read error. In the same sample, other DNA sequences code for this CDR3. The chain has TRBV7-9 and TRBJ2-7; the D is unclear. The germline V gene has CDR1 SEHNR and CDR2 FQNEAQ (reference sequence). Between the trimmed V and J ends, which lost 1 base and 4 bases, there was a span of 2 bases. The CDR3 consists of 11 residues. CDR3 coding DNA: TGTGCCAGCAGCTTAGAGTACGAGCAGTACTTC. This gives the protein CASSLEYEQYF.

There are a few counts of this clone. CDR3 nucleotide sequence: TGCGCCAGCAGCGCTATCGGGGGTGATCACGAGCAGTACGTC. As protein: CASSAIGGDHEQYV. This sequence joins TRBV5-1 and TRBJ2-7; weak D call: TRBD2 (6 bases). CDR1 SGHRS and CDR2 YFSETQ come from the germline V gene. Trimming stripped 4 bases from V and 5 bases from J, with 16 bases between. CDR3 length equals 14 residues.

With respect to this clone: At the DNA level, this CDR3 is encoded by other sequences in the same sample as well. J is TRBJ2-6 and V is TRBV7-9, with no clear D. V was trimmed by 0 bases and J by 1 base, leaving 13 bases between them. CDR1 SEHNR and CDR2 FQNEAQ come from the germline V gene (reference sequence). The CDR3 consists of 18 residues. The DNA for the CDR3 is TGTGCCAGCAGCTTAGCGTTGCAGGCTCCTTCTGGGGCCAACGTCCTGACTTTC. Translation: CASSLALQAPSGANVLTF.

This clone turned up a few times. The V gene is TRBV6-5, the J gene TRBJ1-5; D is perhaps TRBD1 (6 bases). Germline loops: CDR1 MNHEY, CDR2 SVGAGI. The V gene lost 7 bases and the J gene lost 7 bases, with 14 bases spanning the gap. The CDR3 sequence is 13 residues long. CDR3 DNA sequence: TGTGCCAGCAAACAGGGTATGGAGCAGCCCCAGCATTTT. Translated: CASKQGMEQPQHF.

This clone was detected only a few times. V is TRBV4-3 and J is TRBJ2-1, with TRBD2 identical over 9 bases. With 3 bases clipped from V and 7 bases from J, the junction kept 4 bases outside the gene matches. Germline CDR1 is LGHNA and CDR2 is YSLEER. The CDR3 runs 14 residues. In DNA, the CDR3 is TGCGCCAGCAGCCATGGACTAGCGATGAATGAGCAGTTCTTC. It yields the protein CASSHGLAMNEQFF.

The chain employs TRBV7-2 and TRBJ2-1; D not certain. CDR1 is SGHTA, CDR2 FQGNSA, per germline. The V gene lost 2 bases and the J gene lost 9 bases, with 8 bases spanning the gap. The CDR3 totals 12 residues. CDR3 coding DNA: TGTGCCAGCAGCTTAACTTTTTCTGAGCAGTTCTTC. It translates to CASSLTFSEQFF.

The chain combines TRBV30 with TRBJ1-5, with D perhaps matching TRBD1 (5 bases). Germline V gene lookup returns CDR1 GTSNPN and CDR2 SVGIG (reference sequence). The CDR3 is 13 residues long. Trimming took off 3 bases at V and 6 bases at J, with 12 bases between the two ends. The CDR3 DNA reads TGTGCCTGGAGAGGGGCCCAAGGTCAGCCCCAGCATTTT. Its translation is CAWRGAQGQPQHF.

This clone was seen more than once but under ten times. The chain combines TRBV28 with TRBJ2-5, with D possibly TRBD2 on 6 matching bases. Trimming shortened V by 7 bases and J by 5 bases, and 11 bases separated the two germline ends. The CDR3 spans 12 residues. CDR1 MDHEN and CDR2 SYDVKM come from the germline V gene. The CDR3 region has the DNA TGTGCCAGCAAGGGAGGCCAGGAGACCCAGTACTTC. It specifies CASKGGQETQYF.

The V call is TRBV9, the J call TRBJ2-5, with a tentative D call TRBD2 (7 bases). The CDR3 has 13 amino acids. The V gene lost 0 bases and the J gene lost 9 bases, with 12 bases spanning the gap. From germline, CDR1 is SGDLS and CDR2 YYNGEE. DNA of the CDR3: TGTGCCAGCAGCGTAGTCTGGGGGGGCTCCCAGTACTTC. Encoded protein: CASSVVWGGSQYF.

This clone was recorded a few times. The V call is TRBV5-1, the J call TRBJ1-2; 7 bases agree with TRBD1. J was trimmed by 3 bases and V by 4 bases; bases with no gene match: 3. Germline V gene lookup returns CDR1 SGHRS and CDR2 YFSETQ. The CDR3 runs to 13 residues. The CDR3 sequence: CASSADRDYGYTF. For the CDR3, the DNA is TGCGCCAGCAGCGCAGACAGGGACTATGGCTACACCTTC.

This clone was counted a few times. The chain is built from TRBV4-1 and TRBJ2-1, with 7 bases that match TRBD2. CDR1 is MGHRA, CDR2 YSYEKL, per germline. The CDR3 is 13 residues long. The V and J ends lost 4 bases and 14 bases, in that order; junction bases with no gene match: 11. The CDR3 sequence is CASSRNLAERKFF. The CDR3 DNA is TGCGCCAGCAGCCGGAATCTAGCGGAGAGAAAGTTCTTC.

This clone was recorded a few times. The rearrangement joins TRBV7-9 to TRBJ2-6; the D call may be TRBD1 or TRBD2 (6 bases each). Germline values: CDR1 SEHNR, CDR2 FQNEAQ (reference sequence). Trimming took 2 bases from V and 4 from J, leaving 15 bases between them. This CDR3 comprises 17 residues. CDR3 bases: TGTGCCAGCAGCTTACTGATGGGGGGCGCCGGGGCCAACGTCCTGACTTTC. It encodes CASSLLMGGAGANVLTF.

This chain connects TRBV30 to TRBJ1-5, with D perhaps TRBD1 (6 bases). Trimming left V 3 bases short and J 8 bases short, with 11 bases between. Germline loops: CDR1 GTSNPN, CDR2 SVGIG (reference sequence). CDR3 length: 12 residues. The CDR3 sequence is CAWRRGGEPQHF. The CDR3 DNA is TGTGCCTGGAGGAGGGGGGGAGAGCCCCAGCATTTT. Variable domain in full (rest from reference TRBV30 and TRBJ1-5): SQTIHQWPATLVQPVGSPLSLECTVEGTSNPNLYWYRQAAGRGLQLLFYSVGIGQISSEVPQNLSASRPQDRQFILSSKKLLLSDSGFYLCAWRRGGEPQHFGDGTRLSIL.

This clone was counted between two and nine times. V usage is TRBV2 and J usage is TRBJ1-5, with D unclear. Between the trimmed V and J ends, which lost 5 bases and 4 bases, there was a span of 12 bases. In germline, CDR1 is SNHLY, CDR2 FYNNEI. This CDR3 is 14 amino acids long. The CDR3 region has the DNA TGTGCCAGCAGTAATCCAATGAAAAATCAGCCCCAGCATTTT. Amino acid sequence: CASSNPMKNQPQHF.

This clone came up a few times. This chain joins TRBV9 and TRBJ2-3, with TRBD2 matching over 9 bases. Germline V lookup: CDR1 SGDLS, CDR2 YYNGEE. J gave up 4 bases and V 3 bases, and 6 bases lay outside the gene matches. The CDR3 length is 15 residues. CDR3 loop: CASSELGLAADTQYF. The CDR3 DNA reads TGTGCCAGCAGCGAGCTGGGACTAGCCGCAGATACGCAGTATTTT.

This rearrangement joins TRBV10-3 to TRBJ2-7; D not resolved. The CDR3 has 11 residues. Germline assignment: CDR1 ENHRY and CDR2 SYGVKD. The germline V and J ends were trimmed by 3 bases and 6 bases, with 6 bases remaining between them. CDR3 sequence reads: CAISDFGEQYV. In nucleotides, the CDR3 is TGTGCCATCAGTGATTTTGGCGAGCAGTACGTC.

This clone turned up a few times. The V call is TRBV7-2, the J call TRBJ2-3; the match to TRBD2 covers 10 bases. The CDR3 consists of 17 residues. Germline V lookup: CDR1 SGHTA, CDR2 FQGNSA. The trim removed 4 bases at V and 2 bases at J, leaving 9 bases unmatched. Here the CDR3 DNA reads TGTGCCAGCAGCTCCCAGCGGGGGGGCCGGGCCACAGATACGCAGTATTTT. As protein: CASSSQRGGRATDTQYF.

This chain connects TRBV7-2 to TRBJ2-7; D perhaps matches TRBD1 (5 bases). CDR3 size: 15 residues. Per germline, CDR1 SGHTA and CDR2 FQGNSA. With 5 bases removed from V and 3 bases from J, the gap between germline ends came to 17 bases. CDR3 nucleotide sequence: TGTGCCAGCAGCCCCGGCCCCGGGCAGGGCTACGAGCAGTACGTC. Its translation is CASSPGPGQGYEQYV.

The CDR3 nucleotides read TGTGCCAGCAGTCCGTCGCGGAGGGGGCTCCACGAGCAGTACTTC. Its translation is CASSPSRRGLHEQYF. V usage is TRBV27 and J usage is TRBJ2-7, with D possibly TRBD1 on 7 matching bases. The CDR3 has 15 amino acids. Germline V gene lookup returns CDR1 MNHEY and CDR2 SMNVEV (reference sequence). The V end lost 5 bases, the J end lost 5 bases, and 19 bases lay between the germline ends.

The chain carries TRBV7-8 and TRBJ2-5, with a weak D call TRBD2 (6 bases). V gave up 4 bases and J gave up 5 bases, with 17 bases separating them. This CDR3 has 15 residues. Germline assignment: CDR1 SGHVS and CDR2 FQNEAQ. This CDR3 is CASSSIGSFKETQYF. Written as DNA, the CDR3 is TGTGCCAGCAGCTCAATCGGGAGTTTCAAGGAGACCCAGTACTTC.

There are a few counts of this clone. This chain joins TRBV7-2 and TRBJ2-1; 14 nucleotides match TRBD2. This CDR3 is 17 amino acids long. CDR1 is SGHTA, CDR2 FQGNSA, per germline. The V gene end was trimmed by 5 bases and the J gene end by 8 bases; junction bases not matched to a gene: 11. This chain's CDR3 is CASSLAGLAGGTDEQFF. CDR3 bases: TGTGCCAGCAGCCTGGCCGGACTAGCGGGGGGTACCGATGAGCAGTTCTTC.

V and J are TRBV28 and TRBJ2-6; no firm D call. CDR1 and CDR2 (germline): MDHEN, SYDVKM. V dropped 7 bases and J dropped 4 bases, with 5 bases sitting between them. The CDR3 is made up of 12 amino acids. The CDR3 DNA reads as TGTGCCAGCAAGAGAGGGGCCAACGTCCTGACTTTC. The encoded protein is CASKRGANVLTF.

The V gene is TRBV15, the J gene TRBJ1-2, with a tentative D call TRBD1 (5 bases). The germline CDR1 and CDR2 sequences are LNHNV and YYDKDF (reference sequence). The CDR3 consists of 16 residues. Trimming removed 4 bases from V and 4 bases from J, with 19 bases in between. CDR3 protein: CATSIGPTGQVYGYTF. The CDR3 DNA is TGTGCCACCAGCATAGGGCCAACGGGGCAGGTCTATGGCTACACCTTC.

The chain combines TRBV29-1 with TRBJ2-7; 7 nucleotides match TRBD2. Per the germline V gene, CDR1 is SQVTM and CDR2 is ANQGSEA. V shed 7 bases and J 2 bases; nucleotides not matched to a gene: 11. This CDR3 region has 14 residues. The CDR3 here is CSALGREAPYEQYV. The CDR3 DNA reads TGCAGCGCTTTGGGACGGGAGGCGCCCTACGAGCAGTACGTC.